The 27 T cell receptor beta chains given below trace back to one sample, sequenced in a study of sequential checkpoint blockade in melanoma (dated 2019 in TCRdb). The intended sense of this specimen's treatment or condition label: randomized to nivolumab then ipilimumab (arm A) or the reverse (arm B). The method behind the library was the immunoSEQ multiplex PCR assay. TCRdb's version of the immuneACCESS table is confined to in-frame rearrangements and falls short of the full clone set. An unresolved V gene accounts for under half of the shortfall where checked; the remainder is of unknown origin. The sample table shows thousands of clones, and roughly 50% are seen once. The ten largest account for 40% to 45% of the sample. The input for sequencing was CD8+ T cells sorted from blood (inferred from file names), taken from a patient given nivolumab and ipilimumab in sequence. Source of these receptors: a human donor with melanoma.

The chain links TRBV5-1 to TRBJ2-7; possible D gene TRBD1, 7 bases. Germline loops: CDR1 SGHRS, CDR2 YFSETQ. This CDR3 has 16 residues. V was cut by 0 bases and J by 7 bases, with 20 bases left in between. CDR3 sequence (DNA): TGCGCCAGCAGCTTGGGCCAGGGGGGTCGGGCGTGGGAGCAGTACTTC. This translates into CASSLGQGGRAWEQYF. Full variable domain (rest looked up from reference TRBV5-1 and TRBJ2-7): KAGVTQTPRYLIKTRGQQVTLSCSPISGHRSVSWYQQTPGQGLQFLFEYFSETQRNKGNFPGRFSGRQFSNSRSEMNVSTLELGDSALYLCASSLGQGGRAWEQYFGPGTRLTVT.

The rearrangement uses TRBV5-1 and TRBJ1-1; a possible D gene is TRBD1 (6 bases). V lost 4 bases and J lost 0, with 10 bases in between. The CDR3 extends over 14 amino acids. The germline V gene encodes CDR1 SGHRS and CDR2 YFSETQ. CDR3 amino acids: CASSPAGVNTEAFF. CDR3 DNA: TGCGCCAGCAGCCCCGCAGGGGTGAACACTGAAGCTTTCTTT.

V gene TRBV28 combines with J gene TRBJ2-7; D call uncertain. Trimming shortened V by 3 bases and J by 6 bases, and 9 bases separated the two germline ends. This CDR3 is 12 amino acids long. In germline, CDR1 is MDHEN, CDR2 SYDVKM. The CDR3 is CASSLRGFEQYF. Here the CDR3 DNA reads TGTGCCAGCAGTTTGCGAGGCTTCGAGCAGTACTTC.

This clone was counted between two and nine times. The chain carries TRBV19 and TRBJ2-1, with TRBD2 matching 7 bases. Germline CDR1 LNHDA, CDR2 SQIVND (reference sequence). V shed 7 bases and J 7 bases; nucleotides not matched to a gene: 16. This CDR3 has 16 amino acids. As DNA, the CDR3 is TGTGCCAGTACCCCGACTAGCCCCTTAAGCAGTAATGAGCAGTTCTTC. This encodes CASTPTSPLSSNEQFF.

V and J are TRBV23-1 and TRBJ1-2; D gene unclear. TRBV23-1 is recorded as an ORF, its role being uncertain. The CDR3 has 14 amino acids. The germline V and J ends were trimmed by 2 bases and 4 bases, with 11 bases remaining between them. As DNA, the CDR3 is TGCGCCAGCAGTCAAAAAGACACCTTCTATGGCTACACCTTC. Translating it yields CASSQKDTFYGYTF.

This clone is labeled as medium-sized. This chain joins TRBV14 and TRBJ2-7; weak D call: TRBD1 (6 bases). This CDR3 is 14 amino acids long. Germline V gene sequence: CDR1 SGHDN, CDR2 FVKESK. Between the trimmed V and J ends, which lost 1 base and 3 bases, there was a span of 10 bases. The CDR3 is CASSQAGGLYEQYF. Written as DNA, the CDR3 is TGTGCCAGCAGCCAAGCTGGGGGCCTCTACGAGCAGTACTTC.

This clone showed up just once. This chain links TRBV28 with TRBJ2-1, with D possibly being TRBD2 (6 bases). CDR3 length: 13 residues. The V end lost 6 bases, the J end lost 4 bases, and 10 bases lay between the germline ends. Germline V CDR1 and CDR2: MDHEN, SYDVKM. The CDR3 here is CASRGGEYNEQFF. As DNA, the CDR3 is TGTGCCAGCAGGGGAGGAGAATACAATGAGCAGTTCTTC.

The sample holds a few counts of this clone. This sequence joins TRBV7-6 and TRBJ1-4; a possible D gene is TRBD1 (5 bases). CDR1 is SGHVS, CDR2 FNYEAQ, per germline. This CDR3 is built from 14 residues. Trimming removed 5 bases from V and 5 bases from J, with 12 bases in between. The CDR3 coding sequence is TGTGCCAGCAGCGCAGGGTTTCTGAATGAAAAACTGTTTTTT. Its translation is CASSAGFLNEKLFF.

V usage is TRBV7-9 and J usage is TRBJ2-7; D is unclear. The V gene's germline CDR1 is SEHNR and CDR2 FQNEAQ (reference sequence). Trimming removed 5 bases at V and 7 bases at J, with 12 bases between. The CDR3 sequence is 12 residues long. The CDR3: CASSPAGREQYF. CDR3 in DNA: TGTGCCAGCAGCCCAGCAGGAAGGGAGCAGTACTTC.

The CDR3 sequence: CASSISGGREAFF. The CDR3 DNA follows: TGTGCCAGTAGTATCTCAGGGGGCCGTGAAGCTTTCTTT. The rearrangement joins TRBV19 to TRBJ1-1, with 8 bases matching TRBD1. CDR3 size: 13 residues. Germline trimming cut 3 bases from V and 7 bases from J; bases unmatched to any gene: 4. The germline gives CDR1 LNHDA, CDR2 SQIVND (reference sequence).

The chain joins TRBV7-9 to TRBJ1-5; no reliable D call. The length of the CDR3 is 14 residues. Trimming left V 5 bases short and J 3 bases short, with 11 bases between. CDR1 is SEHNR and CDR2 is FQNEAQ in the germline V gene (reference sequence). CDR3 DNA sequence: TGTGCCAGCAGCCCGGGCGGGGTCAATCAGCCCCAGCATTTT. Its protein product is CASSPGGVNQPQHF.

A word on this clone: Within the sample, other DNA sequences also encode this same CDR3. The chain employs TRBV4-3 and TRBJ2-7; 8 nucleotides line up with TRBD1. This CDR3 is built from 15 residues. Unmatched junction bases numbered 10, after V lost 5 bases and J lost 4 bases. Germline V gene lookup returns CDR1 LGHNA and CDR2 YSLEER. This chain's CDR3 is CASSFSGTGEYEQYF. The CDR3 nucleotides are TGCGCCAGCAGCTTCTCCGGGACAGGAGAATACGAGCAGTACTTC.

The J gene is TRBJ1-5, the V gene TRBV10-2, with 8 bases lining up with TRBD1. CDR3 size: 13 residues. V trimming: 11 bases; J trimming: 2 bases; junction bases outside the gene matches: 5. Germline loops: CDR1 WSHSY, CDR2 SAAADI. The DNA of the CDR3 is TGCGCCGGCGGACAGGGCGGCAATCAGCCCCAGCATTTT. Protein product: CAGGQGGNQPQHF.

This chain joins TRBV28 and TRBJ1-5, with D perhaps matching TRBD1 (5 bases). CDR1 and CDR2 from the germline V gene are MDHEN and SYDVKM. This CDR3 is 17 amino acids long. V lost 3 bases and J 0 bases, leaving 15 bases between the germline ends. This CDR3 reads CASSFPTDYYSNQPQHF. CDR3 sequence (DNA): TGTGCCAGCAGTTTCCCGACAGATTATTATAGCAATCAGCCCCAGCATTTT.

The chain is built from TRBV9 and TRBJ1-1, with a possible D match to TRBD1 (5 bases). The germline gives CDR1 SGDLS, CDR2 YYNGEE. The germline V and J ends were trimmed by 3 bases and 3 bases, with 15 bases remaining between them. The CDR3 loop spans 15 amino acids. CDR3 sequence (DNA): TGTGCCAGCAGCGGATCCAGGGTGCCGGACACTGAAGCTTTCTTT. Its translation: CASSGSRVPDTEAFF.

This clone appeared a single time. This rearrangement joins TRBV4-1 to TRBJ2-7, with 9 positions matching TRBD1. J gave up 6 bases and V 0 bases, and 6 bases lay outside the gene matches. The CDR3 is made up of 15 amino acids. Germline-derived CDR1 and CDR2 are MGHRA and YSYEKL. The CDR3 loop is CASSQEAQGATEQYF. DNA for the CDR3: TGCGCCAGCAGCCAAGAAGCACAGGGGGCGACCGAGCAGTACTTC.

V and J are TRBV15 and TRBJ1-1; D is unresolved. The CDR3 covers 16 residues. Germline CDR1 LNHNV, CDR2 YYDKDF (reference sequence). V dropped 0 bases and J dropped 3 bases, with 14 bases sitting between them. CDR3 DNA sequence: TGTGCCACCAGCAGAGATATGGGCACTAGGGACACTGAAGCTTTCTTT. Translated: CATSRDMGTRDTEAFF.

This clone appeared a few times. The chain carries TRBV7-2 and TRBJ2-3, with 11 bases aligning to TRBD2. Germline V gives CDR1 SGHTA, CDR2 FQGNSA. The CDR3 has 16 residues. V lost 3 bases to trimming and J lost 2 bases; unmatched junction nucleotides: 4. CDR3 protein: CASSLVTSGATDTQYF. As DNA, the CDR3 is TGTGCCAGCAGCTTGGTGACTAGCGGGGCCACAGATACGCAGTATTTT.

This rearrangement joins TRBV7-3 to TRBJ2-3; possible D gene TRBD2, 7 bases. V lost 5 bases, J lost 3 bases, and 18 bases lay in between. Germline lookup yields CDR1 SGHTA and CDR2 FQGTGA. The CDR3 runs 16 residues. CDR3 residues: CASSTLYGGPTDTQYF. Written as DNA, the CDR3 is TGTGCCAGCAGCACATTGTACGGGGGGCCGACAGATACGCAGTATTTT.

CDR3 in DNA: TGTGCCAGCAGTTCAGGTTTCTCTGGAAACACCATATATTTT. As protein: CASSSGFSGNTIYF. V is TRBV6-5 and J is TRBJ1-3; unclear D gene. V lost 4 bases and J 0 bases, leaving 7 bases between the germline ends. Germline CDR1 reads MNHEY; CDR2 reads SVGAGI. The CDR3 sequence is 14 residues long.

This clone was seen a handful of times. The chain links TRBV11-2 to TRBJ1-1; the D gene is possibly TRBD1 (5 bases). The CDR3 totals 15 residues. CDR1 is SGHAT and CDR2 is FQNNGV in the germline V gene. The ends were cut back, 3 bases at V and 2 bases at J, with 13 bases in the middle. The CDR3 DNA sequence: TGTGCCAGCAGCTTGGAAAAGACAGCTAACACTGAAGCTTTCTTT. Its protein is CASSLEKTANTEAFF.

This chain connects TRBV5-6 to TRBJ2-7; D is uncertain. Deletions cut 2 bases from V and 0 bases from J, with 15 bases between. Per germline, CDR1 SGHDT and CDR2 YYEEEE. The CDR3 contains 16 residues. CDR3 in DNA: TGTGCCAGCAGCTTATTTGTAGCCTTACTCTCCTACGAGCAGTACTTC. Protein product: CASSLFVALLSYEQYF.

Judged by abundance, this clone is large. This rearrangement joins TRBV4-1 to TRBJ2-7; 7 bases match TRBD2. This CDR3 contains 13 residues. V dropped 5 bases and J dropped 5; count of bases not matched to a gene: 6. Germline values: CDR1 MGHRA, CDR2 YSYEKL. The CDR3 region is CASSGDGRDEQYF. DNA of the CDR3: TGCGCCAGCAGCGGGGATGGGAGGGACGAGCAGTACTTC.

This clone has a handful of counts. The DNA for the CDR3 is TGTGCCAGCAGTTCGACAGGGGTTGGATACGAGCAGTACTTC. Translation: CASSSTGVGYEQYF. The chain uses TRBV28 and TRBJ2-7; TRBD1 matches at 8 bases. The germline V gene encodes CDR1 MDHEN and CDR2 SYDVKM. V shed 4 bases, J shed 4 bases, and the junction held 6 bases outside the gene matches. The CDR3 has 14 residues.

The chain uses TRBV7-9 and TRBJ1-4; D gene unclear. Germline V gives CDR1 SEHNR, CDR2 FQNEAQ (reference sequence). V lost 2 bases to trimming and J lost 0 bases, with 7 bases between them. This CDR3 comprises 15 residues. The CDR3 DNA follows: TGTGCCAGCAGCTTACCTAGAGCAACTAATGAAAAACTGTTTTTT. It is translated as CASSLPRATNEKLFF.

This chain's CDR3 is CASSLASGSFEQYF. In DNA form, the CDR3 reads TGTGCCAGCAGTTTGGCTAGCGGGAGTTTCGAGCAGTACTTC. The chain has TRBV27 and TRBJ2-7; 10 nucleotides align to TRBD2. Unmatched junction bases numbered 5, after V lost 3 bases and J lost 6 bases. The CDR3 loop spans 14 amino acids. Germline-derived CDR1 and CDR2 are MNHEY and SMNVEV (reference sequence).

The chain couples TRBV28 to TRBJ1-1, with D possibly matching TRBD1 (6 bases). From germline, CDR1 is MDHEN and CDR2 SYDVKM. Trimming stripped 5 bases from V and 0 bases from J, with 19 bases between. The CDR3 covers 17 residues. This CDR3 is CASSLDQGHTMNTEAFF. The CDR3 DNA follows: TGTGCCAGCAGTCTGGACCAGGGACATACCATGAACACTGAAGCTTTCTTT. Combining the CDR3 with reference TRBV28 and TRBJ1-1 gives the whole variable domain DVKVTQSSRYLVKRTGEKVFLECVQDMDHENMFWYRQDPGLGLRLIYFSYDVKMKEKGDIPEGYSVSREKKERFSLILESASTNQTSMYLCASSLDQGHTMNTEAFFGQGTRLTVV.